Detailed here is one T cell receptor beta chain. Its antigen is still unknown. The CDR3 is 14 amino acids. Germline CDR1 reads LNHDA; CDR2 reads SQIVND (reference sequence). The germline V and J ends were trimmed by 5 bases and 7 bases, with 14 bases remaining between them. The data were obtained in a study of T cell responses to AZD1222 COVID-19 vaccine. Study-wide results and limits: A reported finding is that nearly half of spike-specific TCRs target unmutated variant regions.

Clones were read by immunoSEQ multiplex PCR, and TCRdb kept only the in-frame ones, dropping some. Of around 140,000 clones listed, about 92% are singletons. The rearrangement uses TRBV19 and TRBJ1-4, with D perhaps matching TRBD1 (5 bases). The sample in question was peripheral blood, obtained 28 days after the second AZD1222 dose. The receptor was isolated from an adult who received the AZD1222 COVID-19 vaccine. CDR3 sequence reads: CASSHWNGAEKLFF. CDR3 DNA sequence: TGTGCCAGTAGTCACTGGAATGGGGCTGAAAAACTGTTTTTT.